Below, 22 T cell receptor beta chains from the same sample are listed, as sequenced in a study of identifying expanded T cells in peripheral blood. Libraries were prepared by immunoSEQ multiplex PCR; TCRdb keeps only in-frame clonotypes and omits some of them. The sample comprises around 120,000 clones, roughly 89% of which are singletons, and approximately 16% rests with the top ten. Material: blood. Every receptor here comes from a person aged 18 to 70 in good health.

The CDR3 spells CASSQDQGRGSPLHF. In nucleotides, the CDR3 is TGCGCCAGCAGCCAAGACCAGGGGAGAGGATCACCCCTCCACTTT. The genes are TRBV4-3 and TRBJ1-6; D is possibly TRBD1 (6 bases). CDR1 is LGHNA and CDR2 is YSLEER in the germline V gene. V dropped 0 bases and J dropped 10 bases, with 13 bases sitting between them. The CDR3 extends over 15 amino acids.

The chain links TRBV7-2 to TRBJ1-1; 7 bases are shared with TRBD1. The ends lost 1 base at V and 4 bases at J; junction bases unmatched: 6. The CDR3 is 15 residues long. Germline V gene data show CDR1 as SGHTA and CDR2 as FQGNSA. This CDR3 reads CASSLEGGQVTEAFF. For the CDR3, the DNA is TGTGCCAGCAGCTTAGAAGGGGGCCAGGTCACTGAAGCTTTCTTT.

J is TRBJ1-2 and V is TRBV7-6; D perhaps matches TRBD1 (5 bases). The germline gives CDR1 SGHVS, CDR2 FNYEAQ. Trimming shortened V by 1 base and J by 4 bases, and 10 bases separated the two germline ends. The CDR3 has 14 amino acids. The CDR3 loop reads CASSLGGASYGYTF. CDR3 nucleotides: TGTGCCAGCAGCTTAGGAGGGGCTAGCTATGGCTACACCTTC.

The chain carries TRBV7-9 and TRBJ2-6; 9 nucleotides line up with TRBD1. The ends lost 5 bases at V and 2 bases at J; junction bases unmatched: 4. This CDR3 has 16 amino acids. CDR1 is SEHNR and CDR2 is FQNEAQ in the germline V gene (reference sequence). CDR3 in DNA: TGTGCCAGCAGCCCGGGGACAGGGCCTGGGGCCAACGTCCTGACTTTC. This translates into CASSPGTGPGANVLTF.

The chain is built from TRBV5-5 and TRBJ2-7, with D possibly matching TRBD1 (7 bases). V was pared by 2 bases and J by 2 bases, with 11 bases between. The V gene's germline CDR1 is SGHKS and CDR2 YYEKEE (reference sequence). CDR3 length: 14 amino acids. CDR3 loop: CASSFSRGAYEQYF. The CDR3 coding sequence is TGTGCCAGCAGCTTTTCCAGGGGGGCCTACGAGCAGTACTTC.

In nucleotides, the CDR3 is TGTGCCAGCAGACCGGGACAGAGGAATTCACCCCTCCACTTT. The encoded protein is CASRPGQRNSPLHF. This rearrangement joins TRBV11-2 to TRBJ1-6, with 7 bases identical to TRBD1. The CDR3 runs to 14 residues. V was pared by 6 bases and J by 7 bases, with 6 bases of the junction left unmatched. The germline V gene encodes CDR1 SGHAT and CDR2 FQNNGV.

The chain employs TRBV9 and TRBJ1-2; no firm D call. V was pared by 4 bases and J by 1 base, with 14 bases between. Germline-derived CDR1 and CDR2 are SGDLS and YYNGEE. The CDR3 has 15 amino acids. The CDR3 DNA reads TGTGCCAGCAGCCTCTCTGGGGAGCTTAACTATGGCTACACCTTC. Its protein product is CASSLSGELNYGYTF.

This sequence joins TRBV7-8 and TRBJ2-5; TRBD2 agrees at 10 bases. Germline V lookup: CDR1 SGHVS, CDR2 FQNEAQ. CDR3 length: 12 amino acids. V lost 5 bases to trimming and J lost 13 bases; unmatched junction nucleotides: 7. The CDR3 reads CASSAPSGGRYF. In nucleotides, the CDR3 is TGTGCCAGCAGCGCCCCTAGCGGGGGTCGGTACTTC.

The rearrangement uses TRBV4-3 and TRBJ2-1; weak D call: TRBD2 (6 bases). The CDR3 runs 15 residues. Trimming pared 4 bases from V and 6 bases from J, leaving 16 bases between. CDR1 and CDR2 (germline): LGHNA, YSLEER. The CDR3 DNA is TGCGCCAGCAGCCGGTCGGGACTCTCTATCAATGAGCAGTTCTTC. It translates to CASSRSGLSINEQFF.

The chain links TRBV11-2 to TRBJ1-5, with D maybe TRBD1 (6 bases). The germline V gene encodes CDR1 SGHAT and CDR2 FQNNGV. There are 16 residues in the CDR3. Trimming stripped 1 base from V and 0 bases from J, with 10 bases between. CDR3 residues: CASSLGGGYSNQPQHF. The CDR3 nucleotides are TGTGCCAGCAGCTTAGGTGGGGGCTATAGCAATCAGCCCCAGCATTTT.

The chain couples TRBV7-8 to TRBJ1-2; D remains unclear. CDR3 length: 13 residues. Trimming left V 5 bases short and J 7 bases short, with 14 bases between. CDR1 and CDR2 from the germline V gene are SGHVS and FQNEAQ. The CDR3 sequence is CASSPGRLAGYTF. The CDR3 DNA sequence: TGTGCCAGCAGCCCCGGACGTTTAGCTGGCTACACCTTC.

This chain uses TRBV27 with TRBJ1-2, with TRBD1 matching over 7 bases. The CDR3 loop spans 15 amino acids. The V segment lost 3 bases and the J segment 3 bases; nucleotides outside the gene matches: 7. Per germline, CDR1 MNHEY and CDR2 SMNVEV (reference sequence). CDR3 loop: CASSLAGRGYYGYTF. The CDR3 DNA sequence: TGTGCCAGCAGTTTGGCGGGCAGGGGGTACTATGGCTACACCTTC.

This clone was seen once. The chain is built from TRBV5-4 and TRBJ1-2; D not certain. The CDR3 has 14 amino acids. The germline CDR1 and CDR2 sequences are SGHNT and YYREEE (reference sequence). Trimming left V 1 base short and J 0 bases short, with 7 bases between. Written as DNA, the CDR3 is TGTGCCAGCAGCTTGCTAGGTCCTAACTATGGCTACACCTTC. Protein product: CASSLLGPNYGYTF. Variable domain in full (rest from reference TRBV5-4 and TRBJ1-2): ETGVTQSPTHLIKTRGQQVTLRCSSQSGHNTVSWYQQALGQGPQFIFQYYREEENGRGNFPPRFSGLQFPNYSSELNVNALELDDSALYLCASSLLGPNYGYTFGSGTRLTVV.

The chain links TRBV11-2 to TRBJ1-3; no reliable D call. Trimming removed 2 bases at V and 0 bases at J, with 8 bases between. The CDR3 is made up of 15 amino acids. CDR1 and CDR2 from the germline V gene are SGHAT and FQNNGV. This chain's CDR3 is CASSLMASSGNTIYF. The CDR3 nucleotides are TGTGCCAGCAGCTTAATGGCATCCTCTGGAAACACCATATATTTT.

This clone has just one count. This chain links TRBV28 with TRBJ2-1; 9 nucleotides align to TRBD1. J gave up 6 bases and V 8 bases, and 5 bases lay outside the gene matches. The CDR3 covers 13 residues. Per the germline V gene, CDR1 is MDHEN and CDR2 is SYDVKM. In nucleotides, the CDR3 is TGTGCCAGCTTACAGGGGGCGCCCAATGAGCAGTTCTTC. This translates into CASLQGAPNEQFF.

The chain employs TRBV7-9 and TRBJ2-2, with D perhaps given as TRBD1 or TRBD2 (7 bases each). Per the germline V gene, CDR1 is SEHNR and CDR2 is FQNEAQ (reference sequence). This CDR3 comprises 12 residues. Between the trimmed V and J ends, which lost 8 bases and 6 bases, there was a span of 10 bases. Here the CDR3 DNA reads TGTGCCAGCTCAGGGGGGGCCGGGGAGCTGTTTTTT. Translation: CASSGGAGELFF.

The chain is built from TRBV6-5 and TRBJ1-5; 7 bases are a match to TRBD1. CDR1 and CDR2 (germline): MNHEY, SVGAGI. The CDR3 runs to 14 residues. V shed 11 bases, J shed 5 bases, and the junction held 12 bases outside the gene matches. The CDR3 loop reads CAGSPGTVDQPQHF. Here the CDR3 DNA reads TGTGCCGGTTCTCCTGGGACAGTGGATCAGCCCCAGCATTTT.

V usage is TRBV6-4 and J usage is TRBJ2-3; D might be TRBD1 (5 bases). In germline, CDR1 is MRHNA, CDR2 SNTAGT. The CDR3 runs to 14 residues. V lost 5 bases, J lost 0 bases, and 9 bases lay in between. CDR3: CASSPGHSTDTQYF. CDR3 nucleotides: TGTGCCAGCAGTCCCGGACATAGCACAGATACGCAGTATTTT.

The V call is TRBV7-7, the J call TRBJ2-5; 7 bases map to TRBD2. J gave up 5 bases and V 5 bases, and 8 bases lay outside the gene matches. CDR1 and CDR2 from the germline V gene are SSHAT and FNYEAQ (reference sequence). The CDR3 is made up of 14 amino acids. The CDR3 is CASSPPGLPETQYF. For the CDR3, the DNA is TGTGCCAGCAGCCCTCCGGGACTACCGGAGACCCAGTACTTC.

The chain has TRBV4-3 and TRBJ2-4; no clear D gene. Trimming removed 0 bases at V and 1 base at J, with 7 bases between. Germline V gene lookup returns CDR1 LGHNA and CDR2 YSLEER. This CDR3 has 15 residues. CDR3 loop: CASSQDFLAKNIQYF. The DNA of the CDR3 is TGCGCCAGCAGCCAAGATTTCCTCGCCAAAAACATTCAGTACTTC.

V is TRBV7-2 and J is TRBJ1-4, with TRBD1 matching 7 bases. V lost 6 bases, J lost 5 bases, and 6 bases stayed unmatched. CDR1 SGHTA and CDR2 FQGNSA come from the germline V gene. The CDR3 covers 14 residues. The CDR3 reads CASRRGGENEKLFF. CDR3 DNA sequence: TGTGCCAGCAGGAGAGGGGGCGAGAATGAAAAACTGTTTTTT.

This chain uses TRBV10-2 with TRBJ2-3; 9 bases are a match to TRBD2. The junction had 3 bases not matched to a gene; V was cut back by 8 bases and J by 3 bases. The CDR3 runs to 13 residues. Germline values: CDR1 WSHSY, CDR2 SAAADI. The DNA of the CDR3 is TGCGCCAGCCGGCGGGGGGGTACAGATACGCAGTATTTT. Its protein product is CASRRGGTDTQYF.